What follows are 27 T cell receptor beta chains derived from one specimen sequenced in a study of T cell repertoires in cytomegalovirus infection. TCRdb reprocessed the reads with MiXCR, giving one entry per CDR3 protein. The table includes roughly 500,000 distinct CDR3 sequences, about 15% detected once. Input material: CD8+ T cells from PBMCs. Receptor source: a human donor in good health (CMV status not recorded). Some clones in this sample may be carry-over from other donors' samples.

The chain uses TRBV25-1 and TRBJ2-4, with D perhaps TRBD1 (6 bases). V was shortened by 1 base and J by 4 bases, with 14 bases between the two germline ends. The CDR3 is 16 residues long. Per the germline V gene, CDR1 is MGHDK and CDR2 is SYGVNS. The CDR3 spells CASSELGRGTKNIQYF. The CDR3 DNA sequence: TGTGCCAGCAGTGAATTGGGCAGGGGCACTAAAAACATTCAGTACTTC.

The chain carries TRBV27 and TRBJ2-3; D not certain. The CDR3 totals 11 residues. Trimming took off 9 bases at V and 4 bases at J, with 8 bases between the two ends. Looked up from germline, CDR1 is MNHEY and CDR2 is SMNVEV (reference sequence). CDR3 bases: TGTGCCAGTCATAGGGCAGATACGCAGTATTTT. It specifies CASHRADTQYF.

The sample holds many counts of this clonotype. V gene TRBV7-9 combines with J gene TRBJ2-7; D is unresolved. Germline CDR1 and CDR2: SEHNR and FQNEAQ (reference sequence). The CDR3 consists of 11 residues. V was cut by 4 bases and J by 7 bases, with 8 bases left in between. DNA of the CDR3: TGTGCCAGCAGCTCCCTCGAAGAGCAGTACTTC. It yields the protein CASSSLEEQYF.

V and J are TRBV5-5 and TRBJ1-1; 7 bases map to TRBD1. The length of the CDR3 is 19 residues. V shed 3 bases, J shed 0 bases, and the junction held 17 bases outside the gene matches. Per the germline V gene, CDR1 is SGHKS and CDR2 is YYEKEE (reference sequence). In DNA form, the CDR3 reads TGTGCCAGCAGCTGGTACTTGGGACAGTACAATCTTCTGAACACTGAAGCTTTCTTT. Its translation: CASSWYLGQYNLLNTEAFF.

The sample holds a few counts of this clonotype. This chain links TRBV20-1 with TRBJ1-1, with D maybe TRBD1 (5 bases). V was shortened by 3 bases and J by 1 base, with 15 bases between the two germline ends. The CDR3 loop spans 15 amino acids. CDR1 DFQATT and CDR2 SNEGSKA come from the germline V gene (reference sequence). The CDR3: CSASVMGLANTEAFF. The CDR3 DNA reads TGCAGTGCTAGCGTGATGGGACTCGCGAACACTGAAGCTTTCTTT.

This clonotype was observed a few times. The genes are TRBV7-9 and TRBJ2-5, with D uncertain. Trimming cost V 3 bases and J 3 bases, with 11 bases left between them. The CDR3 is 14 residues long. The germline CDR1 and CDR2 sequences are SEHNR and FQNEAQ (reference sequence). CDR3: CASSFELSKETQYF. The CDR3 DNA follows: TGTGCCAGCAGCTTCGAGTTGAGCAAAGAGACCCAGTACTTC.

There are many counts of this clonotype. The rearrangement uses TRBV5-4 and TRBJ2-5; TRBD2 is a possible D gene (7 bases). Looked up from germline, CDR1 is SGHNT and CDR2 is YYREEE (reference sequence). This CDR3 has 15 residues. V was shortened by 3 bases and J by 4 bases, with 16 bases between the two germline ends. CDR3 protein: CASSSVGGLIETQYF. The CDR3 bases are TGTGCCAGCAGCTCTGTCGGGGGGCTAATAGAGACCCAGTACTTC.

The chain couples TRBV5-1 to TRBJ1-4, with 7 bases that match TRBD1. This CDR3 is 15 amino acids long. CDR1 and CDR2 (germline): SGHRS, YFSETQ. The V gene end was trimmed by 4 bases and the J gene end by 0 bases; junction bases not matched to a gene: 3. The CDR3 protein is CASSNGTATNEKLFF. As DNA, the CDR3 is TGCGCCAGCAGCAACGGGACAGCAACTAATGAAAAACTGTTTTTT. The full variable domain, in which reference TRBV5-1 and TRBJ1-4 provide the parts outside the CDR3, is KAGVTQTPRYLIKTRGQQVTLSCSPISGHRSVSWYQQTPGQGLQFLFEYFSETQRNKGNFPGRFSGRQFSNSRSEMNVSTLELGDSALYLCASSNGTATNEKLFFGSGTQLSVL.

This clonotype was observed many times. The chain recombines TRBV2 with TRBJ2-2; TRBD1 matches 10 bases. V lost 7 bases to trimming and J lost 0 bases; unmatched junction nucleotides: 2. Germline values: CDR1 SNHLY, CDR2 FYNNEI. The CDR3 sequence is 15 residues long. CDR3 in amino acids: CASIGTGANTGELFF. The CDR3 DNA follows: TGTGCCAGCATCGGGACAGGGGCGAACACCGGGGAGCTGTTTTTT. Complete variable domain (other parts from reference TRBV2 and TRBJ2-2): EPEVTQTPSHQVTQMGQEVILRCVPISNHLYFYWYRQILGQKVEFLVSFYNNEISEKSEIFDDQFSVERPDGSNFTLKIRSTKLEDSAMYFCASIGTGANTGELFFGEGSRLTVL.

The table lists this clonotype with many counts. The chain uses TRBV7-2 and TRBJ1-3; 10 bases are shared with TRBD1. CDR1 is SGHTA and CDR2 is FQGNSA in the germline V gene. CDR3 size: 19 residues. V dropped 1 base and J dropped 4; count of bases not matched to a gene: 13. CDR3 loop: CASSLGVTGGEGIGNTIYF. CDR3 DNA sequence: TGTGCCAGCAGCTTAGGGGTGACAGGGGGCGAAGGAATCGGAAACACCATATATTTT.

CDR3 protein: CSVRQGTGANVLTF. CDR3 coding DNA: TGCAGCGTGAGACAGGGAACTGGGGCCAACGTCCTGACTTTC. The chain uses TRBV29-1 and TRBJ2-6; TRBD1 matches at 7 bases. Germline assignment: CDR1 SQVTM and CDR2 ANQGSEA. V shed 6 bases, J shed 2 bases, and the junction held 4 bases outside the gene matches. This CDR3 is 14 amino acids long. The whole variable domain, remainder taken from reference TRBV29-1 and TRBJ2-6, is SAVISQKPSRDICQRGTSLTIQCQVDSQVTMMFWYRQQPGQSLTLIATANQGSEATYESGFVIDKFPISRPNLTFSTLTVSNMSPEDSSIYLCSVRQGTGANVLTFGAGSRLTVL.

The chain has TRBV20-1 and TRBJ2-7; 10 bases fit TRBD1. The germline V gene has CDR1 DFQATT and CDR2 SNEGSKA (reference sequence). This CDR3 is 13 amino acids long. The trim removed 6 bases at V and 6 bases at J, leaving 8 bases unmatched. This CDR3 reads CSASRQGASEQYF. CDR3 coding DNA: TGCAGTGCCTCCCGACAGGGGGCATCCGAGCAGTACTTC.

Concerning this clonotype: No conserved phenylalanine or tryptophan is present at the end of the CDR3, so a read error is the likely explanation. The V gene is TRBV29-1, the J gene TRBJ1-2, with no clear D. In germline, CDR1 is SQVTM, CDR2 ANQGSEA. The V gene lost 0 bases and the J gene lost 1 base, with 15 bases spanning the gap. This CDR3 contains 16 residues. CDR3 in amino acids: CSVEDRGIQVNYGYTL. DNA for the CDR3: TGCAGCGTTGAAGACCGAGGGATTCAGGTTAACTATGGCTACACCTTA.

This CDR3 is CASSGIGGNTIYF. The CDR3 DNA reads TGTGCCAGCAGCGGGATAGGTGGAAACACCATATATTTT. V and J are TRBV9 and TRBJ1-3, with unresolved D. The CDR3 extends over 13 amino acids. Germline V gives CDR1 SGDLS, CDR2 YYNGEE. With 3 bases removed from V and 3 bases from J, the gap between germline ends came to 7 bases.

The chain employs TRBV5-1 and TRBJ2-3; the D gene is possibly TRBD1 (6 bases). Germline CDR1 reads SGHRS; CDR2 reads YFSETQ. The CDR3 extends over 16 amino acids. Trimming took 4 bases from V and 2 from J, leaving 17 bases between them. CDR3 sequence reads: CASSEPQGPHTDTQYF. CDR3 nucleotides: TGCGCCAGCAGCGAACCACAGGGCCCCCACACAGATACGCAGTATTTT.

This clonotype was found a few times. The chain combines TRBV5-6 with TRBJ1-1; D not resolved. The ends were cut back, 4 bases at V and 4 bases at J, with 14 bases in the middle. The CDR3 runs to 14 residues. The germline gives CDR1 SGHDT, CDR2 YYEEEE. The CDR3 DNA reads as TGTGCCAGCAGCCTCACGGCAGGCACCACTGAAGCTTTCTTT. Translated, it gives CASSLTAGTTEAFF.

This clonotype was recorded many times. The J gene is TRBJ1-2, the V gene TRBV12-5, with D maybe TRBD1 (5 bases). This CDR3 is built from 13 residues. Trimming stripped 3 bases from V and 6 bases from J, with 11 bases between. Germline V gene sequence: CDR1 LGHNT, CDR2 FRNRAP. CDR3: CASGFIGAHGYTF. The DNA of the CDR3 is TGTGCTAGTGGTTTTATAGGGGCGCATGGCTACACCTTC. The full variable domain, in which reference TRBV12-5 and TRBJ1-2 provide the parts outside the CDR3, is DARVTQTPRHKVTEMGQEVTMRCQPILGHNTVFWYRQTMMQGLELLAYFRNRAPLDDSGMPKDRFSAEMPDATLATLKIQPSEPRDSAVYFCASGFIGAHGYTFGSGTRLTVV.

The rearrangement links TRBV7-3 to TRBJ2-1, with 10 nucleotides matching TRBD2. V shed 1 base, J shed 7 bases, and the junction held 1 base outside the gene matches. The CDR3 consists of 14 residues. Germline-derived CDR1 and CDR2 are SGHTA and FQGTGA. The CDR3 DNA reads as TGTGCCAGCAGCTTAAAGGGACTAGCGAATGAGCAGTTCTTC. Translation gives CASSLKGLANEQFF.

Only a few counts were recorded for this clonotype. CDR3 DNA sequence: TGTGCCAGCAGCATACAGGGTGGTAGCGGGGAGCTGTTTTTT. It is translated as CASSIQGGSGELFF. The chain couples TRBV27 to TRBJ2-2; tentative D call: TRBD1 (6 bases). CDR1 and CDR2 from the germline V gene are MNHEY and SMNVEV (reference sequence). CDR3 length equals 14 residues. The V gene lost 6 bases and the J gene lost 7 bases, with 15 bases spanning the gap.

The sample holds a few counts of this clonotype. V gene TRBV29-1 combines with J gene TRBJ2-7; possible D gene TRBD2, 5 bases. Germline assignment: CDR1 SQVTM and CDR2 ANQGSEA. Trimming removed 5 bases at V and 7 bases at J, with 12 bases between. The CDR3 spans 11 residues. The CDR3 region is CSVREGVEQYF. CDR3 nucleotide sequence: TGCAGCGTTCGCGAGGGCGTAGAGCAGTACTTC.

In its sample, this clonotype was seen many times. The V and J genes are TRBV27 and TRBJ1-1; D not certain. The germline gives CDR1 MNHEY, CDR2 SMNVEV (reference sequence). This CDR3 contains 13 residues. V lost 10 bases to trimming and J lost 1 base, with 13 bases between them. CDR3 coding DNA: TGTGCCACCTACAACGGCCCGAACACTGAAGCTTTCTTT. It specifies CATYNGPNTEAFF.

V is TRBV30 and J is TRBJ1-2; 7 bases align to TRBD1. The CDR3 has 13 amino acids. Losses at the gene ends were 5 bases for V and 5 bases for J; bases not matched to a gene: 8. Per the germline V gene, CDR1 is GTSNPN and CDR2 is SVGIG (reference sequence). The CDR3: CAWARGTLYGYTF. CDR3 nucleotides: TGTGCCTGGGCCAGGGGGACTCTGTATGGCTACACCTTC.

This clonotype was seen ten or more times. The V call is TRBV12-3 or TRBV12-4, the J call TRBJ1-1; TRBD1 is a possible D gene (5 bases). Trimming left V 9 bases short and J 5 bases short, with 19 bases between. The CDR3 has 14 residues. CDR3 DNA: TGTGCCAGTGTCCCCCCCGCAGGGTGGACTGAAGCTTTCTTT. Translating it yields CASVPPAGWTEAFF.

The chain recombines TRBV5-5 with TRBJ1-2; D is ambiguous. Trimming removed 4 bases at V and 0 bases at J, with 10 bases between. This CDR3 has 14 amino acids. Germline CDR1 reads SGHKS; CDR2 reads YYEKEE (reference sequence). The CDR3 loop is CASSPGWSNYGYTF. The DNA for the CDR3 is TGTGCCAGCAGCCCGGGTTGGTCTAACTATGGCTACACCTTC.

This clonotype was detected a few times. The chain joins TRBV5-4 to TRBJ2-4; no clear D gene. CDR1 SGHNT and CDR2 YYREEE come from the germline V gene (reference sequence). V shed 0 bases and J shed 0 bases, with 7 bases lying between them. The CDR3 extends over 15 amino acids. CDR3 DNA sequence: TGTGCCAGCAGCTTGGACATTCGAGCCAAAAACATTCAGTACTTC. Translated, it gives CASSLDIRAKNIQYF.

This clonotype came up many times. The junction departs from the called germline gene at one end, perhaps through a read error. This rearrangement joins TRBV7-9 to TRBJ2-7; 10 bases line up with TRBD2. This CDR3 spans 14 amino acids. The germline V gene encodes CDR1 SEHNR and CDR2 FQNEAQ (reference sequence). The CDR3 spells CASSVAGGPYEQYF. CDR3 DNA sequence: TGTGCCAGCAGCGTAGCGGGAGGCCCCTACGAGCAGTACTTC.

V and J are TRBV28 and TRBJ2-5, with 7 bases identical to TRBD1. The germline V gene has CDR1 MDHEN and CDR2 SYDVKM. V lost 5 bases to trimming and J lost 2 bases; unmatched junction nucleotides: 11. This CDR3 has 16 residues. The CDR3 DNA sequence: TGTGCCAGCAGTCCAGCTGGACAGGCGAATCAAGAGACCCAGTACTTC. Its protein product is CASSPAGQANQETQYF.